This entry concerns a single T cell receptor beta chain. Its antigen is currently unknown. The CDR3 consists of 12 residues. V shed 3 bases and J 9 bases; nucleotides not matched to a gene: 5. CDR1 and CDR2 (germline): GTSNPN, SVGIG (reference sequence). Method: immunoSEQ multiplex PCR; TCRdb's copy keeps in-frame clones and lacks some. The sample yields more than 10,000 clones, over 75% seen once. Each of the patients experienced relapse following autologous stem cell transplantation, and their brentuximab vedotin exposure differed. Best outcomes ranged across complete response, partial response and progressive disease. The sample is drawn from a study of PD-1 blockade in classical Hodgkin lymphoma. Regarding the study as a whole: CD4+ TCR diversity climbed significantly by C4D1, unlike CD8+ TCR diversity. Prior therapy or disease activity may underlie the repertoire differences, whose causes remain undefined. Complete responders' baseline diversity resembled that of newly diagnosed patients.

This clonotype was obtained from a human donor with classical Hodgkin lymphoma. This specimen consisted of peripheral blood mononuclear cells (PBMCs), obtained at baseline. The rearrangement uses TRBV30 and TRBJ2-1, with 7 bases matching TRBD2. CDR3 loop: CAWSVAGVEQFF. The DNA for the CDR3 is TGTGCCTGGAGCGTTGCGGGAGTTGAGCAGTTCTTC. Full variable domain (outside the CDR3, taken from reference TRBV30 and TRBJ2-1): SQTIHQWPATLVQPVGSPLSLECTVEGTSNPNLYWYRQAAGRGLQLLFYSVGIGQISSEVPQNLSASRPQDRQFILSSKKLLLSDSGFYLCAWSVAGVEQFFGPGTRLTVL.